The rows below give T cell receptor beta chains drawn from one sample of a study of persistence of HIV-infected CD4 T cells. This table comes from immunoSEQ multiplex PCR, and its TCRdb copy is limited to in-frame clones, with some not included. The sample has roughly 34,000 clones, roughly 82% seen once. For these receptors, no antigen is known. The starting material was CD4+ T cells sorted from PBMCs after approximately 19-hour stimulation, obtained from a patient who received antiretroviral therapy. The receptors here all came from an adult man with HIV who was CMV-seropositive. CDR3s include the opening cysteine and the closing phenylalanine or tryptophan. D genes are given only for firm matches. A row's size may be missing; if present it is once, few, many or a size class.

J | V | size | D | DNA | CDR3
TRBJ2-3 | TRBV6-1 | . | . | TGTGCCAGCAGTGAAACTCCGTATGGAGATACGCAGTATTTT | CASSETPYGDTQYF
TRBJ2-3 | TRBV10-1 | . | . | TGCGCCAGCAGTGAGCTGGCGGACCAGAGCAGGACGCAGTATTTT | CASSELADQSRTQYF
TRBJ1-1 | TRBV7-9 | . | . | TGTGCCAGCAGCTTTTTCCAAGTGGGGGCCATGAACATTGAAGCTTTCTTT | CASSFFQVGAMNIEAFF
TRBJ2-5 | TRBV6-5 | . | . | TGTGCCAGCGGAAACCGGGAGACCCAGTACTTC | CASGNRETQYF
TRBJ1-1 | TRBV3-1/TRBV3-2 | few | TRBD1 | TGTGCCAGCAGCTACCAACCGGGACAGGGGAACACTGAAGCTTTCTTT | CASSYQPGQGNTEAFF
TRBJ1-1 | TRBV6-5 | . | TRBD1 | TGTGCCAGCAGTTATTCTCGACAGGGGGCGCGAGCTGAAGCTTTCTTT | CASSYSRQGARAEAFF
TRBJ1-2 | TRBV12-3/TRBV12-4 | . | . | TGTGCCAGCAGACAGGGCTTCCTCTATGGCTACACCTTC | CASRQGFLYGYTF
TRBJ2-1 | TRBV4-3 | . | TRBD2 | TGCGCCAGCAGCCAAGGGACTAGCGGTTACAATGAGCAGTTCTTC | CASSQGTSGYNEQFF
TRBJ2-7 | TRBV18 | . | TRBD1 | TGTGCCAGCTCATCTTTGGGGACAGAAAGTTACGAGCAGTACTTC | CASSSLGTESYEQYF
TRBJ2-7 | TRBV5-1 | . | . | TGCGCCAGCAGCATTACAGGGTTGGGCGAGCAGTACTTC | CASSITGLGEQYF
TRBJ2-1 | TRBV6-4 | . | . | TGTGCCAGCAGTGTGGAAGGGGGCAATGAGCAGTTCTTC | CASSVEGGNEQFF
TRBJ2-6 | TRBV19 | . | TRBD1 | TGTGCCAGTAGACCGGGACAGATCTCTGGGGCCAACGTCCTGACTTTC | CASRPGQISGANVLTF
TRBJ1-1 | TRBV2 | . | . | TGTGCCAGCAGGGCTGACAGGTCGAGGGAGACTGAAGCTTTCTTT | CASRADRSRETEAFF
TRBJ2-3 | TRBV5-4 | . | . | TGTGCCAGCAGCTTGGTCGGGGGTGCTACAGATACGCAGTATTTT | CASSLVGGATDTQYF
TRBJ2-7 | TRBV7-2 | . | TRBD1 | TGTGCCAGCAGCTTAGGACAGGGGGCAGGATACGAGCAGTACTTC | CASSLGQGAGYEQYF
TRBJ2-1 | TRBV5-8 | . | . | TGTGCCAGCAGCTTGCGGGCCATATCCTACAATGAGCAGTTCTTC | CASSLRAISYNEQFF
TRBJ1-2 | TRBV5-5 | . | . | TGTGCCAGCAGCGGGATCGGACTGGGACTTTTTGGCTACACCTTC | CASSGIGLGLFGYTF
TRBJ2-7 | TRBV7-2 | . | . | TGTGCCAGCAGCTTAGCAGGAACAGCCCACGAGCAGTACTTC | CASSLAGTAHEQYF
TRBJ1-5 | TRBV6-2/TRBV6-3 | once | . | TGTGCCAGCAGCCTAGCGGGGCGGGGGCGCAGTCAGCCCCAGCATTTT | CASSLAGRGRSQPQHF
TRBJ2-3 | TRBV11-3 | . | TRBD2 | TGTGCCAGCAGCCCCTCGAAGAGCGGGGGGCCCACAGATACGCAGTATTTT | CASSPSKSGGPTDTQYF
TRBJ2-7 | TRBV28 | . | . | TGTGCCAGCAGCGGGGGCGGGCGACAGGGCACCTACGAGCAGTACTTC | CASSGGGRQGTYEQYF
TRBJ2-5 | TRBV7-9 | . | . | TGTGCCAGCAGCTTATTGGACAAACAAGAGACCCAGTACTTC | CASSLLDKQETQYF
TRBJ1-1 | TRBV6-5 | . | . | TGTGCCAGCAGTTTCTTCGTGACATCTGAAGCTTTCTTT | CASSFFVTSEAFF
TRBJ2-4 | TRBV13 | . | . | TGTGCCAGCAGCCGGGGTGCGGGAATCGGCGAAAACATTCAGTACTTC | CASSRGAGIGENIQYF
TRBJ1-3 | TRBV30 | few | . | TGTGCCTGGAGTGTGCGGGGGGGCGCGGGTGGAAACACCATATATTTT | CAWSVRGGAGGNTIYF
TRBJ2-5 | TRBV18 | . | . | TGTGCCAGCTCACGACAGCTACGGGAGACCCAGTACTTC | CASSRQLRETQYF
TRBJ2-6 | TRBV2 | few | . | TGTGCCAGCAGTGGGTCTGGGGCCAACGTCCTGACTTTC | CASSGSGANVLTF
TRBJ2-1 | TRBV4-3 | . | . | TGCGCCAGCAGCCAAGAACTGGACAATGAGCAGTTCTTC | CASSQELDNEQFF
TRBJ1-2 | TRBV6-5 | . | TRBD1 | TGTGCCAGCAGACGAGGGGGCTCAAATGGCTACACCTTC | CASRRGGSNGYTF
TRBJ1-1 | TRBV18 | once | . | TGTGCCAGCTCACCTGGTTCTCTGAACACTGAAGCTTTCTTT | CASSPGSLNTEAFF
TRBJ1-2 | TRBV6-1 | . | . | TGTGCCAGCAGTGAGCGGGGCTATGGCTACACCTTC | CASSERGYGYTF
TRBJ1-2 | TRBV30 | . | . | TGTGCCTGGAATGGCGCTTGGTTCTATGGCTACACCTTC | CAWNGAWFYGYTF
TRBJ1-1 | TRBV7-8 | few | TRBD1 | TGTGCCAGCAGCCTTGGGACAGCCCAGAGTGAAGCTTTCTTT | CASSLGTAQSEAFF
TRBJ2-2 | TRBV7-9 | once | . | TGTGCCAGCAGCTTAAGCCCTAGTTCGTTTACCGGGGAGCTGTTTTTT | CASSLSPSSFTGELFF
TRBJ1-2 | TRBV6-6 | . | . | TGTGCCAGCACCGAAGGGGGGGGCTGGGACTATGGCTACACCTTC | CASTEGGGWDYGYTF
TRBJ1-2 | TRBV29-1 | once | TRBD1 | TGCAGCGTTGGCCGCCAGGGGGATAACTATGGCTACACCTTC | CSVGRQGDNYGYTF
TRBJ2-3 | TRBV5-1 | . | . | TGCGCCAGCAGCTTGAGCCAAGACACAGATACGCAGTATTTT | CASSLSQDTDTQYF
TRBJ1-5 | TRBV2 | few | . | TGTGCCAGCAGTCATGACGGAAATCAGCCCCAGCATTTT | CASSHDGNQPQHF
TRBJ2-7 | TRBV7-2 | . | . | TGTGCCAGCAGCTTAGCCAGGGCATCCTACGAGCAGTACTTC | CASSLARASYEQYF
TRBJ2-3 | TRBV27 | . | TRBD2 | TGTGCCAGCAGTTTCATAAGCGGGGGTTTCAGCACAGATACGCAGTATTTT | CASSFISGGFSTDTQYF
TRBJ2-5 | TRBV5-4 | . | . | TGTGCCAGCAGCTCCCAGGGGCGGGGGAAAGAGACCCAGTACTTC | CASSSQGRGKETQYF
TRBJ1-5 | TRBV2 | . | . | TGTGCCAGCAGTTCCCAGGTGGGCGGCAATCAGCCCCAGCATTTT | CASSSQVGGNQPQHF
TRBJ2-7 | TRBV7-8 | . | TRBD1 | TGTGCCAGCAGCGCCGACCGGGACAGGGCCACCTACGAGCAGTACTTC | CASSADRDRATYEQYF
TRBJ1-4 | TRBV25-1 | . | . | TGTGCCAGCAGATCTTCGGGGGGGGCATGGGAAAAACTGTTTTTT | CASRSSGGAWEKLFF
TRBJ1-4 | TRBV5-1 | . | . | TGCGCCAGCAGCTTCGGGACTAAAAGTGAAAAACTGTTTTTT | CASSFGTKSEKLFF
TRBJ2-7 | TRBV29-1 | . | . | TGCAGCGCCGGAGGGCAGGGGTACGAGCAGTACTTC | CSAGGQGYEQYF
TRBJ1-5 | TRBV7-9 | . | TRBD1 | TGTGCCAGCAGCCAGGGGGGGAATAGCAATCAGCCCCAGCATTTT | CASSQGGNSNQPQHF
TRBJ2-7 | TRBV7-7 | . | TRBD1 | TGTGCCAGCAGCTTACGGCAGGGGGCCGCCTACGAGCAGTACTTC | CASSLRQGAAYEQYF
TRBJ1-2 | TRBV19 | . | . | TGTGCCAGTAGTCAGCTGGCAGGGGCTTATGGCTACACCTTC | CASSQLAGAYGYTF
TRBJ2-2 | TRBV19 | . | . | TGTGCCAGTAGTATCACTGGCGGGGCGGTCACCGGGGAGCTGTTTTTT | CASSITGGAVTGELFF
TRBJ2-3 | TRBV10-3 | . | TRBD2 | TGTGCCACCGGACTAGCCCTCACAGATACGCAGTATTTT | CATGLALTDTQYF